The 13 T cell receptor beta chains reported below all come from one sample, sequenced in a study of blood T cell repertoires in COVID-19. The assay was immunoSEQ multiplex PCR, and TCRdb's table has in-frame clones only and misses some. The data show around 94,000 clones, 70% to 90% seen once. The sequenced material came from peripheral blood. These receptors were obtained from a man aged 50-59 years with acute or convalescent COVID-19.

J is TRBJ2-7 and V is TRBV7-9, with D possibly being TRBD1 (5 bases). Germline V lookup: CDR1 SEHNR, CDR2 FQNEAQ (reference sequence). V lost 2 bases to trimming and J lost 3 bases, with 11 bases between them. The CDR3 spans 14 residues. This CDR3 is CASSLTQQVYEQYF. Here the CDR3 DNA reads TGTGCCAGCAGCTTAACGCAACAGGTCTACGAGCAGTACTTC.

The chain employs TRBV7-6 and TRBJ1-1; D possibly corresponds to TRBD1 (6 bases). Germline V gene lookup returns CDR1 SGHVS and CDR2 FNYEAQ. V was pared by 5 bases and J by 1 base, with 14 bases between. This CDR3 is 15 amino acids long. CDR3 sequence reads: CASSTSVQGNTEAFF. CDR3 in DNA: TGTGCCAGCAGCACCAGCGTACAGGGGAACACTGAAGCTTTCTTT.

V gene TRBV27 combines with J gene TRBJ2-7; 11 nucleotides align to TRBD2. The length of the CDR3 is 15 residues. After removal of 2 bases from V and 5 bases from J, the junction contained 5 bases not matched to a gene. Looked up from germline, CDR1 is MNHEY and CDR2 is SMNVEV (reference sequence). The CDR3 loop is CASSLVSSGRNEQYF. The CDR3 region has the DNA TGTGCCAGCAGTTTAGTCTCTAGCGGGAGGAACGAGCAGTACTTC.

This clone occurred a few times. V is TRBV10-1 and J is TRBJ2-2; 9 bases match TRBD1. The junction had 9 bases not matched to a gene; V was cut back by 4 bases and J by 6 bases. This CDR3 is built from 16 residues. From germline, CDR1 is WNHNN and CDR2 SYGVQD (reference sequence). The DNA for the CDR3 is TGCGCCAGCAGTGTCGGGGGACAGGGAATGGCCGGGGAGCTGTTTTTT. The encoded protein is CASSVGGQGMAGELFF.

J is TRBJ2-1 and V is TRBV7-2, with D possibly TRBD1 on 5 matching bases. The V gene's germline CDR1 is SGHTA and CDR2 FQGNSA. The CDR3 runs 15 residues. V lost 0 bases, J lost 6 bases, and 12 bases lay in between. The CDR3 spells CASSLAELGANEQFF. In nucleotides, the CDR3 is TGTGCCAGCAGCTTAGCGGAGTTAGGGGCCAATGAGCAGTTCTTC.

V usage is TRBV28 and J usage is TRBJ1-3; D is possibly TRBD1 (6 bases). The CDR3 has 15 amino acids. V was trimmed by 6 bases and J by 0 bases, leaving 12 bases between them. Germline-derived CDR1 and CDR2 are MDHEN and SYDVKM. CDR3 DNA sequence: TGTGCCAGCAGGCAGGGGCTTAGCTCTGGAAACACCATATATTTT. Amino acids: CASRQGLSSGNTIYF.

V usage is TRBV6-2 or TRBV6-3 and J usage is TRBJ2-7; TRBD2 aligns across 11 bases. CDR3 length: 14 residues. Germline V gene data show CDR1 as MNHEY and CDR2 as SVGEGT. J lost 4 bases, V lost 4 bases, and 3 bases had no gene match. The CDR3 here is CASSFPSGRYEQYF. DNA for the CDR3: TGTGCCAGCAGTTTCCCTAGCGGGAGGTACGAGCAGTACTTC.

This CDR3 is CASSLSMDRGVGEQYF. In nucleotides, the CDR3 is TGTGCCAGCAGTTTATCGATGGACAGGGGGGTCGGCGAGCAGTACTTC. The V call is TRBV27, the J call TRBJ2-7; 10 bases are a match to TRBD1. The germline V gene encodes CDR1 MNHEY and CDR2 SMNVEV (reference sequence). J was trimmed by 6 bases and V by 0 bases; bases with no gene match: 8. The CDR3 runs 16 residues.

The rearrangement links TRBV7-2 to TRBJ1-2; D may be TRBD1 (6 bases). CDR1 SGHTA and CDR2 FQGNSA come from the germline V gene. The CDR3 loop spans 16 amino acids. V was shortened by 1 base and J by 7 bases, with 19 bases between the two germline ends. The CDR3 nucleotides read TGTGCCAGCAGCTTAGAACCAGCGTCTGGGGGCATTGGCTACACCTTC. It codes for CASSLEPASGGIGYTF.

This chain's CDR3 is CASSHLPGQGTKTGTGELFF. In nucleotides, the CDR3 is TGCGCCAGCAGCCACCTACCCGGACAGGGGACGAAGACGGGCACCGGGGAGCTGTTTTTT. The V gene is TRBV4-1, the J gene TRBJ2-2, with 9 bases aligning to TRBD1. This CDR3 is built from 20 residues. After removal of 3 bases from V and 4 bases from J, the junction contained 18 bases not matched to a gene. Germline CDR1 reads MGHRA; CDR2 reads YSYEKL.

The chain is built from TRBV9 and TRBJ2-1; a weak D match, TRBD2 (5 bases). The CDR3 totals 16 residues. V shed 2 bases and J shed 5 bases, with 17 bases lying between them. The germline gives CDR1 SGDLS, CDR2 YYNGEE. The CDR3 DNA is TGTGCCAGCAGCGTTATCGACACTAGGCCCAACAATGAGCAGTTCTTC. This sequence encodes CASSVIDTRPNNEQFF.

The CDR3 here is CASGTGMNTEAFF. Written as DNA, the CDR3 is TGTGCCAGCGGGACAGGGATGAACACTGAAGCTTTCTTT. The chain has TRBV3-1 (or the pseudogene TRBV3-2) and TRBJ1-1; 9 nucleotides match TRBD1. The germline V gene has CDR1 LGHDT and CDR2 YNNKEL (reference sequence). The CDR3 runs to 13 residues. V gave up 8 bases and J gave up 0 bases; unmatched junction bases: 1.

The chain is built from TRBV7-2 and TRBJ2-3, with TRBD1 identical over 7 bases. This CDR3 contains 14 residues. V gave up 5 bases and J gave up 3 bases; unmatched junction bases: 5. CDR1 SGHTA and CDR2 FQGNSA come from the germline V gene. CDR3 loop: CASSQNRGTDTQYF. The CDR3 nucleotides read TGTGCCAGCAGCCAAAACAGGGGTACAGATACGCAGTATTTT.